The next 6 T cell receptor beta chains were all read from a single sample in a study of regulatory T cells in long-lasting Graves disease. To make TCR beta libraries, researchers used iRepertoire HTBI primers and Arm-PCR of CDR3 regions. TCRdb called the multiplex PCR reads again in MiXCR, with one record for every CDR3 protein. This table holds 350,000 to 450,000 distinct CDR3 sequences, about 15% found once. As for time point: newly diagnosed GD, antithyroid drugs for less than 3 months. From RNA extracted from PBMCs, the TCR library was made. These data also formed part of another study, on T cells in Graves' hyperthyroidism and ophthalmopathy.

This specimen consisted of peripheral blood mononuclear cells (PBMCs), obtained at new diagnosis, from a patient treated with antithyroid drugs. These receptors came from a woman between 40 and 50 years old with Graves disease.

The V gene is TRBV4-3, the J gene TRBJ1-4, with no clear D. V was trimmed by 0 bases and J by 3 bases, leaving 2 bases between them. The CDR3 loop spans 13 amino acids. Germline CDR1 is LGHNA and CDR2 is YSLEER. The DNA of the CDR3 is TGCGCCAGCAGCCAAGAGGCTAATGAAAAACTGTTTTTT. Its translation is CASSQEANEKLFF.

This chain joins TRBV13 and TRBJ2-4, with TRBD2 matching 7 bases. The V gene end was trimmed by 2 bases and the J gene end by 2 bases; junction bases not matched to a gene: 3. Germline assignment: CDR1 PRHDT and CDR2 FYEKMQ (reference sequence). The CDR3 covers 15 residues. CDR3 residues: CASSLRREPKNIQYF. In DNA, the CDR3 is TGTGCCAGCAGCTTACGGCGGGAGCCCAAAAACATTCAGTACTTC.

The table lists this clonotype with a count of one. The rearrangement links TRBV6-1 to TRBJ1-3, with 7 bases identical to TRBD1. J gave up 5 bases and V 2 bases, and 3 bases lay outside the gene matches. CDR1 is MNHNS and CDR2 is SASEGT in the germline V gene. CDR3 size: 14 residues. CDR3 protein: CASSERGHRNTIYF. CDR3 in DNA: TGTGCCAGCAGTGAAAGGGGGCATCGAAACACCATATATTTT.

The chain is built from TRBV28 and TRBJ2-1; 9 bases agree with TRBD2. The trim removed 8 bases at V and 6 bases at J, leaving 8 bases unmatched. The germline CDR1 and CDR2 sequences are MDHEN and SYDVKM. The CDR3 covers 14 residues. CDR3 region: CASDSQREVNEQFF. CDR3 in DNA: TGTGCCAGCGACAGTCAGCGGGAGGTCAATGAGCAGTTCTTC.

The chain recombines TRBV7-2 with TRBJ2-7; TRBD2 might be the D (5 bases). Trimming shortened V by 3 bases and J by 2 bases, and 20 bases separated the two germline ends. Germline CDR1 SGHTA, CDR2 FQGNSA. CDR3 length: 17 amino acids. The CDR3 is CASSFHNGLARAYEQYF. CDR3 nucleotides: TGTGCCAGCAGCTTTCATAACGGACTGGCCCGGGCCTACGAGCAGTACTTC.

This clonotype was observed a few times. This chain links TRBV7-2 with TRBJ2-3, with 13 bases identical to TRBD2. The CDR3 contains 18 residues. Germline assignment: CDR1 SGHTA and CDR2 FQGNSA. The J segment lost 4 bases and the V segment lost 5 bases, leaving 12 bases of the junction unmatched. CDR3 in amino acids: CASSQTRTSGSNPDTQYF. CDR3 in DNA: TGTGCCAGCAGCCAGACCAGGACTAGCGGGAGTAATCCAGATACGCAGTATTTT.